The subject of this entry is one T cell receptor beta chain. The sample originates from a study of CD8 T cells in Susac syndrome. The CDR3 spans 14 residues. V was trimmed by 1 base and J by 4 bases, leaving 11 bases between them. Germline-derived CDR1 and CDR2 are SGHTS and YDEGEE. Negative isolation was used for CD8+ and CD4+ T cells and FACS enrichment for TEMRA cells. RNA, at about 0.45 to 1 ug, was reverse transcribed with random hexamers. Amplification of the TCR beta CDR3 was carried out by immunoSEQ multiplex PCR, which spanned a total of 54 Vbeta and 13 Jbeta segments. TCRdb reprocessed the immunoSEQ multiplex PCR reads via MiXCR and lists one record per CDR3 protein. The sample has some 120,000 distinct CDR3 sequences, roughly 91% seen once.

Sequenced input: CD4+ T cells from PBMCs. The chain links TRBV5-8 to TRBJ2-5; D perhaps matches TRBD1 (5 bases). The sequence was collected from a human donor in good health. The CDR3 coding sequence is TGTGCCAGCAGCTTGAGGGGCAGGGTAGAGACCCAGTACTTC. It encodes CASSLRGRVETQYF.